The entry below describes one T cell receptor beta chain. Its antigen is unidentified. These data originate in a study of cytomegalovirus exposure and HLA in healthy donors. Study-wide results and caveats: Across donors, most TCRs were seen rarely, yet some public ones were widespread. The classifier was said to identify cytomegalovirus status with high specificity and sensitivity. The investigators catalogued 150 to 200 TCR beta chains as cytomegalovirus-associated. In a later analysis, compared with equally common non-associated chains, HLA-associated beta chains were more expanded.

Trimming removed 0 bases from V and 2 bases from J, with 7 bases in between. CDR1 is MNHEY and CDR2 is SVGAGI in the germline V gene. CDR3 size: 15 residues. PCR involved 60 Vbeta and 13 Jbeta primers. The data were produced by immunoSEQ multiplex PCR, yet TCRdb's version contains in-frame clones alone and is incomplete. The sample lists fewer than 200,000 clones, roughly four fifths seen once, with 4% to 5% in the top ten. Sequenced material: PBMCs. The V gene is TRBV6-5, the J gene TRBJ2-2; D is ambiguous. The sequence was obtained from a woman younger than 30 in good health and CMV-seropositive. CDR3 protein: CASSYSRSNTGELFF. The CDR3 bases are TGTGCCAGCAGTTACTCCCGGAGTAACACCGGGGAGCTGTTTTTT.